This T cell receptor beta chain was retrieved from a study of blood T cell repertoires in COVID-19. TCRdb's copy holds only in-frame clones and misses some; the assay was immunoSEQ multiplex PCR. Among around 62,000 clones listed, 65% to 90% were seen once. Germline CDR1 and CDR2: SGHRS and YFSETQ. Trimming shortened V by 0 bases and J by 1 base, and 7 bases separated the two germline ends. The CDR3 sequence is 14 residues long. The rearrangement joins TRBV5-1 to TRBJ1-2; D is undetermined. The sample taken for sequencing was peripheral blood. The clonotype was recovered from a man aged 45 to 65 with acute or convalescent COVID-19. The CDR3, as DNA: TGCGCCAGCAGCTTGGTCTCAGATAACTATGGCTACACCTTC. Protein sequence: CASSLVSDNYGYTF.